This is a list of T cell receptor beta chains from one sample in a study of blood T cell repertoires in COVID-19. Clones were sequenced by immunoSEQ multiplex PCR, and TCRdb holds only the in-frame ones, with some missing. The sample has some 86,000 clones; 65% to 85% are singletons. The material sequenced was peripheral blood. The receptor source for this set is a woman of 80 years or more with active or convalescent COVID-19. Both conserved end residues are part of each CDR3. The D gene is left open where the match is weak. For some rows the clone size is stated as once, few or many, or as a class when expanded; others skip it.

V gene	J gene	clone size	D gene	CDR3 DNA	CDR3 protein
TRBV15	TRBJ1-2	few	TRBD1	TGTGCCACTTTCGGACAGGCTGGCTACACCTTC	CATFGQAGYTF
TRBV7-2	TRBJ2-2	once	.	TGTGCCAGCAGCTTATTTGGCAGGGGAACCGGGGAGCTGTTTTTT	CASSLFGRGTGELFF
TRBV2	TRBJ1-5	.	.	TGTGCCAGCAGTGAAACCGGGGTTGGCAATCAGCCCCAGCATTTT	CASSETGVGNQPQHF
TRBV6-5	TRBJ1-1	.	.	TGTGCCAGCAGGAGGGAGGGAAACACTGAAGCTTTCTTT	CASRREGNTEAFF
TRBV19	TRBJ2-5	once	TRBD1	TGTGCCAGTAGTCGACAGGGGGCCAAAGAGACCCAGTACTTC	CASSRQGAKETQYF
TRBV10-3	TRBJ1-6	.	.	TGTGCCACCCGGAGCTCCTATAATTCACCCCTCCACTTT	CATRSSYNSPLHF
TRBV5-1	TRBJ2-5	.	TRBD2	TGCGCCAGCAGCTTGGTGGCGGGAGGTGGCCAAGAGACCCAGTACTTC	CASSLVAGGGQETQYF
TRBV6-5	TRBJ1-2	once	TRBD1	TGTGCCAGCAGTTCCACGACAGGGGCGGGTGGCTACACCTTC	CASSSTTGAGGYTF
TRBV18	TRBJ1-3	.	.	TGTGCCAGCTCACCCCAACAGGCCCCTGGAAACACCATATATTTT	CASSPQQAPGNTIYF
TRBV19	TRBJ1-6	.	.	TGTGCCACCACCTTAGACTTTAATTCACCCCTCCACTTT	CATTLDFNSPLHF
TRBV6-6	TRBJ1-3	.	.	TGTGCCAGCAAGGCGGGGTCCTCTGGAAACACCATATATTTT	CASKAGSSGNTIYF
TRBV7-3	TRBJ2-1	.	TRBD2	TGTGCCAGCAGCTTAGCGACTAGCGTAGACAATGAGCAGTTCTTC	CASSLATSVDNEQFF
TRBV7-9	TRBJ1-1	.	.	TGTGCCAGCAGCCCGTTAATGGCGAACACTGAAGCTTTCTTT	CASSPLMANTEAFF
TRBV3-1/TRBV3-2	TRBJ2-7	.	.	TGTGCCAGCAGCCTGGACTTCAGGCGAGGCTCCTACGAGCAGTACTTC	CASSLDFRRGSYEQYF
TRBV11-1	TRBJ2-3	once	.	TGTGCCAGCAGCTTGGGACTTCAATCCCATACGCAGTATTTT	CASSLGLQSHTQYF
TRBV5-6	TRBJ1-4	.	TRBD1	TGTGCCAGCAGCTTGGGGACAGGGGTAGGAGAAAAACTGTTTTTT	CASSLGTGVGEKLFF
TRBV6-5	TRBJ1-1	.	.	TGTGCCAGCAGTTACTCGAAGTGGCCTAACACTGAAGCTTTCTTT	CASSYSKWPNTEAFF
TRBV6-2/TRBV6-3	TRBJ1-5	.	.	TGTGCCAGCAGTCGTAGCGTCGCAAGCAATCAGCCCCAGCATTTT	CASSRSVASNQPQHF
TRBV6-1	TRBJ1-5	.	.	TGTGCCAGCAGTGAACCGATAGGGGTAGTCAATCAGCCCCAGCATTTT	CASSEPIGVVNQPQHF
TRBV20-1	TRBJ2-7	.	TRBD2	TGCAGTGCGAGTAGCGGGGAAGTAAACTACGAGCAGTACTTC	CSASSGEVNYEQYF
TRBV18	TRBJ1-1	.	.	TGTGCCAGCTCCCCCGGGACAACCCTTGAAGCTTTCTTT	CASSPGTTLEAFF
TRBV7-9	TRBJ2-7	.	.	TGTGCCTTCGGGGAGCAGTACTTC	CAFGEQYF
TRBV7-2	TRBJ2-1	.	.	TGTGCCAGCAGCTTAGAGTTACAGGGAACCTACAATGAGCAGTTCTTC	CASSLELQGTYNEQFF
TRBV27	TRBJ2-7	.	.	TGTGCCAGCAGTACCCGACAGGGAGGACAAGACGAGCAGTACTTC	CASSTRQGGQDEQYF
TRBV21-1	TRBJ2-7	.	.	TGTGCCAGCAGCACCTGGGACTACGGCATGGTGGACAAATACGAGCAGTACTTC	CASSTWDYGMVDKYEQYF
TRBV19	TRBJ1-3	.	.	TGTGCCAGTAGTATCCGAGTAGAAGGGGACACCATATATTTT	CASSIRVEGDTIYF
TRBV7-3	TRBJ2-2	.	TRBD2	TGTGCCAGCAGCTTACCCGCGGCGGGGGGACCGAACACCGGGGAGCTGTTTTTT	CASSLPAAGGPNTGELFF
TRBV7-2	TRBJ2-7	.	.	TGTGCCAGCAGCTTAGTAACGGGTCAGGGCTACGAGCAGTACTTC	CASSLVTGQGYEQYF
TRBV7-9	TRBJ2-5	once	.	TGTGCCAGCAGCTTACATAGCGGCCAAGAGACCCAGTACTTC	CASSLHSGQETQYF
TRBV5-5	TRBJ2-1	once	TRBD1	TGTGCCAGCAATAACAGGGGCAGGACCCTCTACAATGAGCAGTTCTTC	CASNNRGRTLYNEQFF
TRBV29-1	TRBJ1-1	few	.	TGCAGCGCTAGGGCCCTCGGGGGCACTGAAGCTTTCTTT	CSARALGGTEAFF
TRBV6-2/TRBV6-3	TRBJ2-3	once	TRBD2	TGTGCCAGCAGTTACTCGACTAGCGGGGCCCTCGGGGATACGCAGTATTTT	CASSYSTSGALGDTQYF
TRBV27	TRBJ1-1	.	TRBD1	TGTGCCAGCAGTTTAAGGGGAATCAACAGGGGTTTTACGGGGAACACTGAAGCTTTCTTT	CASSLRGINRGFTGNTEAFF